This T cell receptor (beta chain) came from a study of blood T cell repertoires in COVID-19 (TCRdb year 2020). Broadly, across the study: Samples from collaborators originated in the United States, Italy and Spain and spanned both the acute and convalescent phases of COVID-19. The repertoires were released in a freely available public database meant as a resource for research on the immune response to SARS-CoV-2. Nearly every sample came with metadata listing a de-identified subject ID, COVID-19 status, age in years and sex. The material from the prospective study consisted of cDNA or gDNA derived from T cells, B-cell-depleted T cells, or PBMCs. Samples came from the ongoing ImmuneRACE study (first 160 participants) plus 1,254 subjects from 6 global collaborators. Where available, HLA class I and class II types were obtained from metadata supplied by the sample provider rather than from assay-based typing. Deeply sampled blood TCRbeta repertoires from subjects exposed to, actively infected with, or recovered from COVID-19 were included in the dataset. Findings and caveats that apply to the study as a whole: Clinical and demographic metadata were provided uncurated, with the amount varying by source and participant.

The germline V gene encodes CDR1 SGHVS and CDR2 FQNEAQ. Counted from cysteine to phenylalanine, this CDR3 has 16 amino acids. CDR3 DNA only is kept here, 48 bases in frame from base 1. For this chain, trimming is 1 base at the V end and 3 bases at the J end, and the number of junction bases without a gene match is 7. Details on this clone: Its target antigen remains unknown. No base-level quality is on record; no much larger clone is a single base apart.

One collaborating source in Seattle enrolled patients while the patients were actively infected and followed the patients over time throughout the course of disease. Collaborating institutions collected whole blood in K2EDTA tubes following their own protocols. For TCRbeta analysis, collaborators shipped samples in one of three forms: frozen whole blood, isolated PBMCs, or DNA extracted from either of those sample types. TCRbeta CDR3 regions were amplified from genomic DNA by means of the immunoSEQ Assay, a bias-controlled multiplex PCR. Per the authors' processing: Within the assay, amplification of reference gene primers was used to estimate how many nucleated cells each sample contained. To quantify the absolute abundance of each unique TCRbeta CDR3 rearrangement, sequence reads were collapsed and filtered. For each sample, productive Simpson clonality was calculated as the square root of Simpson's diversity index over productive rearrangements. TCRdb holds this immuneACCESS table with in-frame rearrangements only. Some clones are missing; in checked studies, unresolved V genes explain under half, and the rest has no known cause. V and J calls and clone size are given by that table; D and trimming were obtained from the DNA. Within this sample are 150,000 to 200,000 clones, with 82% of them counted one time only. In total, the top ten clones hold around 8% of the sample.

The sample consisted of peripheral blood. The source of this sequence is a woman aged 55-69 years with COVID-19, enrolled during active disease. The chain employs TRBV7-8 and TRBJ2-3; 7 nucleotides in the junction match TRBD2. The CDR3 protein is CASSLVPGGGTDTQYF. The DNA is TGTGCCAGCAGCTTAGTACCGGGAGGAGGGACAGATACGCAGTATTTT.